These 8 T cell receptor beta chains came from one sample sequenced in a study of T cells in Graves' hyperthyroidism and ophthalmopathy. RNA transcripts yielded amplified TCR beta CDR3 regions. TCR CDR3 regions were first amplified by RT-PCR with HTBI primers. Each CDR3 protein gets one entry after TCRdb re-called the multiplex PCR reads with MiXCR. The table records some 400,000 distinct CDR3 sequences, about 19% of them present only once. Sequencing used blood. The receptors shown here come from a woman under 30 with Graves' hyperthyroidism.

The chain links TRBV6-1 to TRBJ1-3; D is ambiguous. There are 12 residues in the CDR3. The V end lost 8 bases, the J end lost 2 bases, and 7 bases lay between the germline ends. Germline V gene lookup returns CDR1 MNHNS and CDR2 SASEGT. Written as DNA, the CDR3 is TGTGCCAGCTTTGTGCCTGGAAACACCATATATTTT. Translated: CASFVPGNTIYF.

This clonotype appeared many times. V usage is TRBV3-1 and J usage is TRBJ2-5; a weak D match, TRBD2 (5 bases). The V gene lost 2 bases and the J gene lost 8 bases, with 18 bases spanning the gap. Germline CDR1 and CDR2: LGHDT and YNNKEL (reference sequence). The CDR3 consists of 15 residues. The CDR3, as DNA: TGTGCCAGCAGCCAACGATTAGGAGGCCATGGCACCCAGTACTTC. Translating it yields CASSQRLGGHGTQYF.

The gene calls are TRBV12-3 or TRBV12-4 and TRBJ1-6; 11 bases are a match to TRBD1. The CDR3 totals 14 residues. Unmatched junction bases numbered 5, after V lost 7 bases and J lost 9 bases. The CDR3 nucleotides are TGTGCCAGCAACAACGGGACAGGGGGTTCACCCCTCCACTTT. Translating gives CASNNGTGGSPLHF.

About this clonotype itself: In this CDR3 the conserved last residue, phenylalanine or tryptophan, is missing, so a read error is likely. The chain couples TRBV12-3 or TRBV12-4 to TRBJ1-1; D is uncertain. This CDR3 comprises 14 residues. The V end was cut by 3 bases, the J end by 0 bases, with 8 bases between. The CDR3 is CASSLLLMNTEAFY. The CDR3 bases are TGTGCCAGCAGTTTGCTGCTTATGAACACTGAAGCTTTCTAT.

The chain uses TRBV9 and TRBJ2-5; D remains ambiguous. Looked up from germline, CDR1 is SGDLS and CDR2 is YYNGEE. The V end lost 0 bases, the J end lost 3 bases, and 3 bases lay between the germline ends. This CDR3 region has 12 residues. CDR3 loop: CASSVEEETQYF. The CDR3, as DNA: TGTGCCAGCAGCGTAGAAGAAGAGACCCAGTACTTC.

The sample holds many counts of this clonotype. This chain uses TRBV6-5 with TRBJ1-1; D call uncertain. V was cut by 4 bases and J by 11 bases, with 14 bases left in between. The germline CDR1 and CDR2 sequences are MNHEY and SVGAGI. This CDR3 is 12 amino acids long. CDR3 region: CASSSEGPVAFF. The CDR3 DNA follows: TGTGCCAGCAGTTCGGAGGGCCCTGTGGCTTTCTTT.

This clonotype was detected many times. Compared with germline, one end of the junction differs, possibly owing to a read error. The chain carries TRBV28 and TRBJ1-2, with a tentative D call TRBD1 (5 bases). This CDR3 is 12 amino acids long. Germline V gives CDR1 MDHEN, CDR2 SYDVKM. The CDR3 here is CASSRDGSVPRF. The CDR3 DNA reads as TGTGCCAGCAGCAGGGATGGCAGCGTCCCCAGATTC.

This clonotype occurred many times. This chain connects TRBV7-8 to TRBJ2-2; D call uncertain. CDR1 and CDR2 (germline): SGHVS, FQNEAQ. Deletions cut 10 bases from V and 5 bases from J, with 8 bases between. This CDR3 spans 11 amino acids. CDR3 sequence (DNA): TGTGCCATACCCACTACCGGGGAGCTGTTTTTT. This translates into CAIPTTGELFF.